The 27 T cell receptor beta chains reported below all come from one sample, sequenced in a study of T cell responses to AZD1222 COVID-19 vaccine. Clones were read by immunoSEQ multiplex PCR, and TCRdb kept only the in-frame ones, dropping some. The top ten hold about 12% of the sample, which has 90,000 to 100,000 clones, 85% to 90% seen once. This material consisted of peripheral blood, taken 28 days after the second AZD1222 dose. Receptors were obtained from an adult who received the AZD1222 COVID-19 vaccine.

This sequence joins TRBV6-2 or TRBV6-3 and TRBJ1-2; no clear D gene. The CDR3 covers 12 residues. From germline, CDR1 is MNHEY and CDR2 SVGEGT. Trimming pared 2 bases from V and 4 bases from J, leaving 5 bases between. The CDR3 sequence is CASSYRGYGYTF. Written as DNA, the CDR3 is TGTGCCAGCAGTTACCGGGGCTATGGCTACACCTTC.

The J gene is TRBJ2-5, the V gene TRBV30; D remains unclear. The ends were cut back, 0 bases at V and 4 bases at J, with 6 bases in the middle. Germline V gene data show CDR1 as GTSNPN and CDR2 as SVGIG (reference sequence). The CDR3 sequence is 12 residues long. CDR3 coding DNA: TGTGCCTGGAGTGTACTCTCAGAGACCCAGTACTTC. Its protein product is CAWSVLSETQYF.

V usage is TRBV7-3 and J usage is TRBJ1-1, with D maybe TRBD1 (5 bases). The CDR3 consists of 14 residues. V lost 1 base and J 2 bases, leaving 8 bases between the germline ends. The germline gives CDR1 SGHTA, CDR2 FQGTGA. CDR3 in DNA: TGTGCCAGCAGCTTAAATGGGGGTAACACTGAAGCTTTCTTT. As protein: CASSLNGGNTEAFF.

V gene TRBV4-2 combines with J gene TRBJ2-7; weak D call: TRBD2 (5 bases). There are 15 residues in the CDR3. In germline, CDR1 is LGHNA, CDR2 YNFKEQ. The V gene lost 0 bases and the J gene lost 5 bases, with 14 bases spanning the gap. CDR3 amino acids: CASSQEPSGRDEQYF. As DNA, the CDR3 is TGTGCCAGCAGCCAAGAACCCAGCGGAAGGGACGAGCAGTACTTC.

V usage is TRBV5-6 and J usage is TRBJ1-2; D possibly corresponds to TRBD1 (5 bases). Germline assignment: CDR1 SGHDT and CDR2 YYEEEE. Trimming shortened V by 0 bases and J by 4 bases, and 10 bases separated the two germline ends. There are 14 residues in the CDR3. CDR3 nucleotides: TGTGCCAGCAGCTTGGTCACCCAGGGCTATGGCTACACCTTC. This gives the protein CASSLVTQGYGYTF.

The chain recombines TRBV30 with TRBJ2-2; the D is unclear. Germline CDR1 GTSNPN, CDR2 SVGIG (reference sequence). This CDR3 is built from 13 residues. The ends were cut back, 3 bases at V and 6 bases at J, with 11 bases in the middle. The CDR3 nucleotides read TGTGCCTGGAGCGGCCTGCTCCCCGGGGAGCTGTTTTTT. It is translated as CAWSGLLPGELFF.

Note on this clone: A read error may produce the germline difference seen at one junction end. This chain links TRBV2 with TRBJ1-4; no reliable D call. This CDR3 is built from 12 residues. Germline assignment: CDR1 SNHLY and CDR2 FYNNEI. The CDR3 is CASSADDEKLFF. CDR3 coding DNA: TGTGCTAGCAGTGCCGATGACGAAAAACTGTTTTTT.

CDR3 in DNA: TGTGCCAGCAGCTTAGAGGTTTTAGGTGGCTACACCTTC. It encodes CASSLEVLGGYTF. V and J are TRBV7-9 and TRBJ1-2; D gene unclear. CDR3 length equals 13 residues. CDR1 is SEHNR and CDR2 is FQNEAQ in the germline V gene (reference sequence). Trimming pared 1 base from V and 7 bases from J, leaving 10 bases between.

The chain links TRBV4-3 to TRBJ1-1; D is undetermined. Germline assignment: CDR1 LGHNA and CDR2 YSLEER. Deletions cut 0 bases from V and 8 bases from J, with 10 bases between. CDR3 length: 13 amino acids. In DNA form, the CDR3 reads TGCGCCAGCAGCCAAGATAGTCGGGCAGAAGCTTTCTTT. Residues: CASSQDSRAEAFF.

The J gene is TRBJ2-5, the V gene TRBV19, with 8 bases identical to TRBD2. The V segment lost 4 bases and the J segment 5 bases; nucleotides outside the gene matches: 12. CDR1 and CDR2 (germline): LNHDA, SQIVND (reference sequence). The CDR3 spans 16 residues. Written as DNA, the CDR3 is TGTGCCAGTAGTAATGGTGCGGCGGGAGGAGGGGAGACCCAGTACTTC. Encoded protein: CASSNGAAGGGETQYF.

This CDR3 is CASGTLAGAYEQYF. The CDR3 coding sequence is TGCGCCAGCGGGACCCTAGCGGGGGCCTACGAGCAGTACTTC. J is TRBJ2-7 and V is TRBV5-1, with 10 bases that match TRBD2. V lost 7 bases and J lost 2; bases outside the gene matches: 6. The germline V gene encodes CDR1 SGHRS and CDR2 YFSETQ. This CDR3 region has 14 residues.

The gene calls are TRBV9 and TRBJ2-5; perhaps TRBD2 as D (6 bases). CDR3 length: 15 residues. Germline assignment: CDR1 SGDLS and CDR2 YYNGEE. V was pared by 7 bases and J by 9 bases, with 25 bases between. The chain's CDR3 is CASSPEEGRIWAQYF. CDR3 in DNA: TGTGCCAGCTCGCCTGAGGAGGGGAGGATCTGGGCCCAGTACTTC. Full variable domain (rest looked up from reference TRBV9 and TRBJ2-5): DSGVTQTPKHLITATGQRVTLRCSPRSGDLSVYWYQQSLDQGLQFLIQYYNGEERAKGNILERFSAQQFPDLHSELNLSSLELGDSALYFCASSPEEGRIWAQYFGPGTRLLVL.

The chain has TRBV2 and TRBJ2-5; no clear D. There are 15 residues in the CDR3. The V end was cut by 5 bases, the J end by 5 bases, with 18 bases between. Per germline, CDR1 SNHLY and CDR2 FYNNEI. This CDR3 reads CASSSRAYLVETQYF. The DNA for the CDR3 is TGTGCCAGCAGTTCCCGGGCTTACCTGGTGGAGACCCAGTACTTC.

The chain couples TRBV7-9 to TRBJ2-1; possible D gene TRBD1, 6 bases. The V end lost 5 bases, the J end lost 2 bases, and 13 bases lay between the germline ends. Per the germline V gene, CDR1 is SEHNR and CDR2 is FQNEAQ (reference sequence). CDR3 length equals 15 residues. CDR3 protein: CASSPGTTTYNEQFF. The CDR3 DNA reads as TGTGCCAGCAGCCCTGGGACAACCACCTACAATGAGCAGTTCTTC.

This chain connects TRBV29-1 to TRBJ1-2, with 7 bases that match TRBD1. Germline values: CDR1 SQVTM, CDR2 ANQGSEA. V dropped 7 bases and J dropped 3; count of bases not matched to a gene: 8. This CDR3 contains 13 residues. The CDR3, as DNA: TGCAGCGCCCCGGGACAGACCCACTATGGCTACACCTTC. As protein: CSAPGQTHYGYTF.

This chain uses TRBV6-6 with TRBJ1-2; 10 positions agree with TRBD1. The CDR3 runs 15 residues. J lost 6 bases, V lost 5 bases, and 9 bases had no gene match. Germline V gene data show CDR1 as MNHNY and CDR2 as SVGAGI (reference sequence). The CDR3 nucleotides read TGTGCCAGCAGTCAACCCTGGACAGGGGGAGATGGCTACACCTTC. It translates to CASSQPWTGGDGYTF.

The chain couples TRBV6-5 to TRBJ2-5, with 7 bases lining up with TRBD1. The CDR3 totals 13 residues. CDR1 is MNHEY, CDR2 SVGAGI, per germline. With V trimmed by 7 bases and J by 2 bases, 4 bases remained unmatched. CDR3 in amino acids: CASIRDRQETQYF. The DNA of the CDR3 is TGTGCCAGCATTCGGGACAGACAAGAGACCCAGTACTTC.

The genes are TRBV12-3 or TRBV12-4 and TRBJ1-3; D is perhaps TRBD1 (5 bases). Trimming took off 7 bases at V and 3 bases at J, with 10 bases between the two ends. The CDR3 runs 13 residues. The CDR3 spells CASIRDRGNTIYF. The CDR3 DNA follows: TGTGCCAGCATCAGGGACCGTGGAAACACCATATATTTT.

The gene calls are TRBV21-1 and TRBJ2-5; the table names TRBD1, a call not compared with the DNA. TRBV21-1 is a recognized pseudogene. This CDR3 has 16 amino acids. Here the CDR3 DNA reads TGTGCCAGCAGCAAAAGGCCGGGACAGGGCGGGGAGACCCAGTACTTC. Protein product: CASSKRPGQGGETQYF.

This clone was observed once. The chain couples TRBV18 to TRBJ1-2; D possibly corresponds to TRBD1 (5 bases). Germline CDR1 and CDR2: KGHSH and LQKENI. Between the trimmed V and J ends, which lost 3 bases and 1 base, there was a span of 9 bases. The CDR3 is made up of 14 amino acids. In nucleotides, the CDR3 is TGTGCCAGCTCACCTTTGGGACGTAACTATGGCTACACCTTC. This gives the protein CASSPLGRNYGYTF.

This clone was seen just once. V gene TRBV6-4 combines with J gene TRBJ2-1, with 8 bases that match TRBD2. This CDR3 has 16 amino acids. Germline CDR1 MRHNA, CDR2 SNTAGT. V lost 0 bases and J lost 4; bases outside the gene matches: 5. The CDR3 region has the DNA TGTGCCAGCAGTGACTCGGGGGGACTAGGGTACAATGAGCAGTTCTTC. Protein sequence: CASSDSGGLGYNEQFF.

This chain joins TRBV21-1 and TRBJ2-4; the table's D call TRBD2 went unverified against the DNA. TRBV21-1 is a known pseudogene. This CDR3 region has 17 residues. The DNA for the CDR3 is TGTGCCAGCAGCAAAGTTCCGGGCCGGAGGGCCAAAAACATTCAGTACTTC. Amino acid sequence: CASSKVPGRRAKNIQYF.

V and J are TRBV5-1 and TRBJ2-7, with TRBD1 matching over 8 bases. Germline CDR1 and CDR2: SGHRS and YFSETQ. The CDR3 totals 15 residues. V dropped 1 base and J dropped 5; count of bases not matched to a gene: 8. Here the CDR3 DNA reads TGCGCCAGCAGCTTGTCACAGGGGGATTGGGACGAGCAGTACTTC. This translates into CASSLSQGDWDEQYF. Filled out from reference TRBV5-1 and TRBJ2-7, the complete variable domain reads KAGVTQTPRYLIKTRGQQVTLSCSPISGHRSVSWYQQTPGQGLQFLFEYFSETQRNKGNFPGRFSGRQFSNSRSEMNVSTLELGDSALYLCASSLSQGDWDEQYFGPGTRLTVT.

This chain links TRBV29-1 with TRBJ1-1; 9 nucleotides match TRBD1. The CDR3 spans 13 residues. Germline CDR1 SQVTM, CDR2 ANQGSEA. The J segment lost 4 bases and the V segment lost 5 bases, leaving 5 bases of the junction unmatched. The CDR3, as DNA: TGCAGCGTTATACAGGGGGCGTTCACTGAAGCTTTCTTT. This translates into CSVIQGAFTEAFF.

This rearrangement joins TRBV7-2 to TRBJ1-3; D ambiguous. The CDR3 is 16 residues long. Germline CDR1 is SGHTA and CDR2 is FQGNSA. Deletions cut 5 bases from V and 0 bases from J, with 14 bases between. As DNA, the CDR3 is TGTGCCAGCAGCCCGAACAGTCTTCTCTCTGGAAACACCATATATTTT. Protein sequence: CASSPNSLLSGNTIYF.

The chain links TRBV6-1 to TRBJ2-3, with D possibly being TRBD1 (5 bases). Germline V gene data show CDR1 as MNHNS and CDR2 as SASEGT. V was shortened by 3 bases and J by 4 bases, with 11 bases between the two germline ends. This CDR3 has 14 residues. This CDR3 is CASSDGQGPDTQYF. The CDR3 nucleotides are TGTGCCAGCAGTGATGGGCAGGGTCCAGATACGCAGTATTTT.

V is TRBV27 and J is TRBJ2-1, with 9 bases fitting TRBD2. Germline CDR1 is MNHEY and CDR2 is SMNVEV (reference sequence). The CDR3 totals 17 residues. The junction had 16 bases not matched to a gene; V was cut back by 5 bases and J by 8 bases. The DNA of the CDR3 is TGTGCCAGCAGTCTTCTGGGTAGCGGGAGCCCACGGGATGAGCAGTTCTTC. Residues: CASSLLGSGSPRDEQFF.